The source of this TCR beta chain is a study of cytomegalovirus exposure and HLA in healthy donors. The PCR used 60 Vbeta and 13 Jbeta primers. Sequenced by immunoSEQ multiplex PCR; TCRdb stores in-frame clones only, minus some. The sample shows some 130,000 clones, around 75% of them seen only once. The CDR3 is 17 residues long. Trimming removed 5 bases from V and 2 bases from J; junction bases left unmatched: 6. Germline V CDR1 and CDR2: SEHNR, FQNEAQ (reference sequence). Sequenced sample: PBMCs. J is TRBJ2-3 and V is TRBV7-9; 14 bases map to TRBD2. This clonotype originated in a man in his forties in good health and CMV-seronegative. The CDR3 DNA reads TGTGCCAGCAGCCTCGGACTAGCGGGGGGAAACACAGATACGCAGTATTTT. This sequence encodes CASSLGLAGGNTDTQYF.